This T cell receptor beta chain was sequenced during a study of shared clonotypes between healthy human individuals. In the CD4+ fraction, cells were divided into CD45RA+ naive and CD45RA-negative memory subsets. Deletions cut 0 bases from V and 8 bases from J, with 23 bases between. This CDR3 contains 17 residues. CDR1 is GTSNPN, CDR2 SVGIG, per germline (reference sequence). Some clones are missing from TCRdb's copy, which holds only in-frame ones; the method was immunoSEQ multiplex PCR. Of some 1,100,000 clones listed, 78% are singletons. The chain carries TRBV30 and TRBJ2-1; no clear D. The sequenced material came from memory CD4+ T cells from PBMCs. Subset meaning: CD45RA-negative fraction. The receptor was isolated from a man between 18 and 35 years old in good health. Some clones in this sample may be carry-over from other donors' samples. The CDR3 loop reads CAWSVQRPGAGIHEQFF. CDR3 DNA: TGTGCCTGGAGTGTACAGAGGCCCGGAGCAGGTATCCATGAGCAGTTCTTC. Full variable domain (rest looked up from reference TRBV30 and TRBJ2-1): SQTIHQWPATLVQPVGSPLSLECTVEGTSNPNLYWYRQAAGRGLQLLFYSVGIGQISSEVPQNLSASRPQDRQFILSSKKLLLSDSGFYLCAWSVQRPGAGIHEQFFGPGTRLTVL.